What follows describes a single T cell receptor (beta chain). Its antigen is unknown. CD45RO-negative, CCR7-positively selected cells formed the naive CD8 fraction, excluding terminally differentiated effector memory CD45RA+ cells. Only in-frame clones appear in the TCRdb table, and some are missing; sequencing was by immunoSEQ multiplex PCR. Among about 2.1 million clones listed, about 93% were seen once. The source of the sample is a study of shared clonotypes between healthy human individuals. From germline, CDR1 is MNHEY and CDR2 SMNVEV (reference sequence). The CDR3 is made up of 16 amino acids. The V gene end was trimmed by 4 bases and the J gene end by 5 bases; junction bases not matched to a gene: 8. The study's findings and limits: Generation probability values for non-shared clonotypes were lower than those for clonotypes shared by all four donors.

V gene TRBV27 combines with J gene TRBJ2-7, with TRBD2 identical over 13 bases. The sequence was obtained from a man between 18 and 29 years old in good health. Some clones in this sample may be carry-over from other donors' samples. Input material: naive CD8+ T cells from PBMCs. The CDR3 is CASSSRTSGSYNEQYF. CDR3 in DNA: TGTGCCAGCAGTTCCCGGACTAGCGGGAGCTACAACGAGCAGTACTTC.